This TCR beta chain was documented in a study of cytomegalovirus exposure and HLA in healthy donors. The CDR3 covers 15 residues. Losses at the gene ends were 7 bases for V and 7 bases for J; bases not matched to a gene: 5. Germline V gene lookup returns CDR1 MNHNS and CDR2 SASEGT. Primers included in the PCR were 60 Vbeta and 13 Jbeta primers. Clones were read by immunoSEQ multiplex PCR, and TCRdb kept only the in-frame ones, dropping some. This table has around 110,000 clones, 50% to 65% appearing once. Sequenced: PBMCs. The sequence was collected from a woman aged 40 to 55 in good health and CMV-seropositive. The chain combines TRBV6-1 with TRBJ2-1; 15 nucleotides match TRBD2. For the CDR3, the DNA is TGTGCCAGCACTTCCGGGACTAGCGGGAGGAATGAGCAGTTCTTC. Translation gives CASTSGTSGRNEQFF.